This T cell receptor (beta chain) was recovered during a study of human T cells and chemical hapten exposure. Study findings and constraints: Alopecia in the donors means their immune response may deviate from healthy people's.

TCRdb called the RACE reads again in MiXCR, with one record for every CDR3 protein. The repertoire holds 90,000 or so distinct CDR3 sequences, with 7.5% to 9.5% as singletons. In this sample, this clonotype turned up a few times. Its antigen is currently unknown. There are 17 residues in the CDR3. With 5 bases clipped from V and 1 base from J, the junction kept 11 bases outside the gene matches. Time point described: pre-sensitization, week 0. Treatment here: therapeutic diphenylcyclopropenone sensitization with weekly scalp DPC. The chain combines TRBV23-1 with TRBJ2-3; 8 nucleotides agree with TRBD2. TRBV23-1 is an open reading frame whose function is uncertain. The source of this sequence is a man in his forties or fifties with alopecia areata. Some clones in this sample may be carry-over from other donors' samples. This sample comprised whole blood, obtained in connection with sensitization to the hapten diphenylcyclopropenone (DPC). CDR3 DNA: TGCGCCAGCAGTATTCTACGAGCGGGAGAGGGCACAGATACGCAGTATTTT. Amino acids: CASSILRAGEGTDTQYF.